The 32 T cell receptor beta chains given below trace back to one sample, sequenced in a study of blood T cell repertoires in COVID-19. The repertoire was sequenced with immunoSEQ multiplex PCR; TCRdb's copy has only in-frame clones and lacks some. This repertoire shows approximately 110,000 clones, less than 80% found once; its top ten account for more than 20%. The material sequenced was peripheral blood. These receptors came from a man aged 70-80 years with active or convalescent COVID-19.

The J gene is TRBJ2-1, the V gene TRBV3-1 (or the pseudogene TRBV3-2); 9 nucleotides match TRBD2. The CDR3 is 15 amino acids. Trimming removed 1 base from V and 6 bases from J; junction bases left unmatched: 4. Looked up from germline, CDR1 is LGHDT and CDR2 is YNNKEL (reference sequence). For the CDR3, the DNA is TGTGCCAGCAGCCAAGGAGCGGGAGGCCGCAATGAGCAGTTCTTC. It codes for CASSQGAGGRNEQFF.

The chain uses TRBV5-4 and TRBJ2-7; 9 positions match TRBD2. The trim removed 4 bases at V and 11 bases at J, leaving 13 bases unmatched. The CDR3 totals 14 residues. Germline CDR1 is SGHNT and CDR2 is YYREEE (reference sequence). CDR3 protein: CASSPEGSGRTEYF. The CDR3 DNA reads TGTGCCAGCAGCCCAGAAGGCAGCGGGAGGACCGAGTACTTC.

The chain has TRBV28 and TRBJ2-1, with 11 bases matching TRBD2. With 8 bases clipped from V and 4 bases from J, the junction kept 10 bases outside the gene matches. The CDR3 is 16 amino acids. CDR1 is MDHEN and CDR2 is SYDVKM in the germline V gene. In nucleotides, the CDR3 is TGTGCCAGCCCCAGCTCCTCTAGCGGGGGGTACAATGAGCAGTTCTTC. Its protein product is CASPSSSSGGYNEQFF.

This clone appeared once. This sequence joins TRBV5-1 and TRBJ2-1; tentative D call: TRBD2 (6 bases). The CDR3 length is 16 residues. Trimming shortened V by 0 bases and J by 2 bases, and 12 bases separated the two germline ends. The V gene's germline CDR1 is SGHRS and CDR2 YFSETQ. CDR3 loop: CASSLDTGATYNEQFF. The CDR3 bases are TGCGCCAGCAGCTTGGACACGGGAGCCACCTACAATGAGCAGTTCTTC. The whole variable domain, remainder taken from reference TRBV5-1 and TRBJ2-1, is KAGVTQTPRYLIKTRGQQVTLSCSPISGHRSVSWYQQTPGQGLQFLFEYFSETQRNKGNFPGRFSGRQFSNSRSEMNVSTLELGDSALYLCASSLDTGATYNEQFFGPGTRLTVL.

The chain recombines TRBV6-5 with TRBJ2-5; TRBD2 aligns across 9 bases. CDR3 size: 15 residues. The germline V gene encodes CDR1 MNHEY and CDR2 SVGAGI. V gave up 0 bases and J gave up 4 bases; unmatched junction bases: 3. The CDR3, as DNA: TGTGCCAGCAGTTACTCGAATAGCGGGGGAGAGACCCAGTACTTC. This encodes CASSYSNSGGETQYF.

This clone came up a few times. The V gene is TRBV30, the J gene TRBJ1-1, with 10 bases identical to TRBD1. The CDR3 spans 13 residues. V trimming: 5 bases; J trimming: 1 base; junction bases outside the gene matches: 1. Germline CDR1 and CDR2: GTSNPN and SVGIG (reference sequence). Here the CDR3 reads CAWGDRGNTEAFF. The CDR3 nucleotides are TGTGCCTGGGGGGACAGGGGGAACACTGAAGCTTTCTTT.

This chain connects TRBV2 to TRBJ1-1; D remains ambiguous. In germline, CDR1 is SNHLY, CDR2 FYNNEI. CDR3 length equals 13 residues. CDR3 nucleotides: TGTGCTCAGCGTGGAATGGGAGACGCTGAAGCTTTCTTT. It translates to CAQRGMGDAEAFF.

The V call is TRBV6-1, the J call TRBJ2-4; tentative D call: TRBD1 (6 bases). V lost 2 bases, J lost 0 bases, and 11 bases lay in between. Germline lookup yields CDR1 MNHNS and CDR2 SASEGT. This CDR3 comprises 16 residues. The CDR3 DNA is TGTGCCAGCAGTGAATATAAGGGGGTAGCCAAAAACATTCAGTACTTC. It is translated as CASSEYKGVAKNIQYF.

The chain couples TRBV27 to TRBJ2-7, with D unresolved. Germline V gene data show CDR1 as MNHEY and CDR2 as SMNVEV (reference sequence). CDR3 length equals 9 residues. V dropped 8 bases and J dropped 3 bases, with 2 bases sitting between them. The CDR3: CASLYEQYF. CDR3 nucleotide sequence: TGTGCCAGCCTCTACGAGCAGTACTTC.

V is TRBV2 and J is TRBJ1-6, with 8 bases identical to TRBD1. This CDR3 comprises 15 residues. J gave up 7 bases and V 2 bases, and 4 bases lay outside the gene matches. Per germline, CDR1 SNHLY and CDR2 FYNNEI. CDR3 DNA: TGTGCCAGCAGTGAACAGGGGGCCAACAATTCACCCCTCCACTTT. Translation gives CASSEQGANNSPLHF.

This CDR3 is CASSVGNWGGADTQYF. The DNA for the CDR3 is TGTGCCAGCAGCGTAGGCAATTGGGGGGGCGCAGATACGCAGTATTTT. The chain has TRBV9 and TRBJ2-3, with a tentative D call TRBD2 (7 bases). Trimming shortened V by 0 bases and J by 4 bases, and 15 bases separated the two germline ends. This CDR3 is 16 amino acids long. CDR1 and CDR2 (germline): SGDLS, YYNGEE.

The genes are TRBV9 and TRBJ2-3; TRBD2 aligns across 10 bases. This CDR3 has 14 amino acids. CDR1 SGDLS and CDR2 YYNGEE come from the germline V gene. Germline trimming cut 3 bases from V and 9 bases from J; bases unmatched to any gene: 7. CDR3 residues: CASSALAGEHTQYF. The CDR3 nucleotides are TGTGCCAGCAGCGCGCTAGCGGGAGAACACACGCAGTATTTT.

V and J are TRBV5-6 and TRBJ2-1, with D perhaps matching TRBD2 (5 bases). Germline V lookup: CDR1 SGHDT, CDR2 YYEEEE. V lost 3 bases and J 5 bases, leaving 9 bases between the germline ends. The CDR3 extends over 13 amino acids. The CDR3 nucleotides read TGTGCCAGCAGCTCAGGACTCCACAATGAGCAGTTCTTC. Residues: CASSSGLHNEQFF.

The chain has TRBV7-3 and TRBJ2-5; no firm D call. The CDR3 totals 13 residues. The V and J ends lost 2 bases and 1 base respectively, with 5 bases between them. The germline V gene encodes CDR1 SGHTA and CDR2 FQGTGA. CDR3 nucleotides: TGTGCCAGCAGCTTAGGGCCCCAAGAGACCCAGTACTTC. Translated, it gives CASSLGPQETQYF.

The chain links TRBV5-5 to TRBJ2-3, with D possibly TRBD2 on 6 matching bases. Per the germline V gene, CDR1 is SGHKS and CDR2 is YYEKEE (reference sequence). With 0 bases removed from V and 5 bases from J, the gap between germline ends came to 7 bases. The CDR3 consists of 13 residues. CDR3 nucleotide sequence: TGTGCCAGCAGCTTGGCCGGGGGAGATACGCAGTATTTT. Protein: CASSLAGGDTQYF.

This chain connects TRBV5-6 to TRBJ1-1, with D perhaps matching TRBD1 (5 bases). The V gene's germline CDR1 is SGHDT and CDR2 YYEEEE. This CDR3 is 13 amino acids long. Between the trimmed V and J ends, which lost 2 bases and 1 base, there was a span of 6 bases. Written as DNA, the CDR3 is TGTGCCAGCAGCTTAAGGGGGAACACTGAAGCTTTCTTT. Residues: CASSLRGNTEAFF.

The chain couples TRBV2 to TRBJ1-2, with D perhaps TRBD1 (6 bases). Germline values: CDR1 SNHLY, CDR2 FYNNEI. The CDR3 spans 13 residues. The V and J ends lost 8 bases and 2 bases respectively, with 12 bases between them. The CDR3, as DNA: TGTGCCAGCGTACCAGGGGTGAACTATGGCTACACCTTC. Its translation is CASVPGVNYGYTF.

V and J are TRBV6-2 or TRBV6-3 and TRBJ1-6, with TRBD1 matching 11 bases. The CDR3 extends over 16 amino acids. Germline trimming cut 5 bases from V and 10 bases from J; bases unmatched to any gene: 10. Germline-derived CDR1 and CDR2 are MNHEY and SVGEGT. The CDR3, as DNA: TGTGCCAGCAGTACACCTCGGACAGGGGGCCAGTCACCCCTCCACTTT. Its translation: CASSTPRTGGQSPLHF.

This rearrangement joins TRBV6-6 to TRBJ1-4; maybe TRBD1 (6 bases). Between the trimmed V and J ends, which lost 7 bases and 3 bases, there was a span of 12 bases. The CDR3 spans 14 residues. Germline-derived CDR1 and CDR2 are MNHNY and SVGAGI (reference sequence). The CDR3 here is CASIPDSSNEKLFF. CDR3 sequence (DNA): TGTGCCAGCATCCCGGACAGCTCTAATGAAAAACTGTTTTTT.

This rearrangement joins TRBV19 to TRBJ1-1; D uncertain. V lost 4 bases and J 3 bases, leaving 9 bases between the germline ends. The CDR3 extends over 13 amino acids. From germline, CDR1 is LNHDA and CDR2 SQIVND (reference sequence). The CDR3 DNA reads as TGTGCCAGTAGTAAACAGATTTACACTGAAGCTTTCTTT. This codes for CASSKQIYTEAFF.

The J gene is TRBJ2-7, the V gene TRBV6-5; 9 nucleotides align to TRBD1. V trimming: 0 bases; J trimming: 5 bases; junction bases outside the gene matches: 8. The CDR3 extends over 16 amino acids. From germline, CDR1 is MNHEY and CDR2 SVGAGI. In nucleotides, the CDR3 is TGTGCCAGCAGTTACTCCGTTACAGGGGGCGGGAACGAGCAGTACTTC. Translation gives CASSYSVTGGGNEQYF.

The chain combines TRBV10-2 with TRBJ1-1; D is possibly TRBD1 (5 bases). In germline, CDR1 is WSHSY, CDR2 SAAADI. The CDR3 has 13 amino acids. Trimming cost V 2 bases and J 8 bases, with 12 bases left between them. CDR3 DNA: TGCGCCAGCAGTGAGAATACAGGAACAGAAGCTTTCTTT. Its protein product is CASSENTGTEAFF.

The chain has TRBV30 and TRBJ2-1; TRBD2 matches at 10 bases. Germline V gene lookup returns CDR1 GTSNPN and CDR2 SVGIG (reference sequence). The junction had 12 bases not matched to a gene; V was cut back by 1 base and J by 0 bases. The CDR3 extends over 19 amino acids. This CDR3 is CAWSEILAGKAFSYNEQFF. The CDR3 DNA sequence: TGTGCCTGGAGTGAGATACTAGCGGGGAAGGCCTTCTCCTACAATGAGCAGTTCTTC. The complete variable domain, with remaining parts taken from reference TRBV30 and TRBJ2-1, reads SQTIHQWPATLVQPVGSPLSLECTVEGTSNPNLYWYRQAAGRGLQLLFYSVGIGQISSEVPQNLSASRPQDRQFILSSKKLLLSDSGFYLCAWSEILAGKAFSYNEQFFGPGTRLTVL.

The gene calls are TRBV5-1 and TRBJ1-2, with TRBD1 matching 7 bases. Looked up from germline, CDR1 is SGHRS and CDR2 is YFSETQ. V trimming: 3 bases; J trimming: 3 bases; junction bases outside the gene matches: 5. The CDR3 contains 14 residues. For the CDR3, the DNA is TGCGCCAGCAGCTCGCAGGGGGTTGACTATGGCTACACCTTC. It codes for CASSSQGVDYGYTF.

The J gene is TRBJ1-2, the V gene TRBV2, with D uncertain. The CDR3 has 15 amino acids. CDR1 SNHLY and CDR2 FYNNEI come from the germline V gene. V dropped 0 bases and J dropped 0 bases, with 8 bases sitting between them. The CDR3 region has the DNA TGTGCCAGCAGTGAAGCGCGCGGCTCTAACTATGGCTACACCTTC. Translation: CASSEARGSNYGYTF.

The chain combines TRBV6-5 with TRBJ2-7; the D gene is possibly TRBD2 (5 bases). The V and J ends lost 0 bases and 2 bases respectively, with 11 bases between them. The CDR3 covers 15 residues. The germline gives CDR1 MNHEY, CDR2 SVGAGI. The CDR3 nucleotides read TGTGCCAGCAGTTACTCCGGAGGAGCGACCTACGAGCAGTACTTC. This translates into CASSYSGGATYEQYF.

This clone was seen ten or more times. The chain couples TRBV27 to TRBJ1-2, with TRBD1 matching 8 bases. The CDR3 spans 14 residues. Looked up from germline, CDR1 is MNHEY and CDR2 is SMNVEV (reference sequence). Trimming cost V 4 bases and J 4 bases; bases outside gene matches: 5. The chain's CDR3 is CASSYRGFGYGYTF. CDR3 nucleotide sequence: TGTGCCAGCAGTTACAGGGGGTTCGGCTATGGCTACACCTTC.

The chain combines TRBV27 with TRBJ2-3; 10 nucleotides agree with TRBD1. CDR1 MNHEY and CDR2 SMNVEV come from the germline V gene (reference sequence). CDR3 length: 14 amino acids. Unmatched junction bases numbered 6, after V lost 5 bases and J lost 7 bases. CDR3 loop: CASSADRGGYTQYF. The CDR3 nucleotides read TGTGCCAGCAGTGCGGACAGGGGGGGTTATACGCAGTATTTT.

In this sample, this clone turned up once. This sequence joins TRBV24-1 and TRBJ2-7; TRBD2 matches at 7 bases. The germline V gene has CDR1 KGHDR and CDR2 SFDVKD. There are 13 residues in the CDR3. V trimming: 0 bases; J trimming: 7 bases; junction bases outside the gene matches: 2. CDR3 protein: CATSDLGEGEQYF. The CDR3 coding sequence is TGTGCCACCAGTGATTTGGGGGAGGGGGAGCAGTACTTC.

This rearrangement joins TRBV11-2 to TRBJ1-4; perhaps TRBD1 as D (6 bases). Trimming left V 2 bases short and J 4 bases short, with 14 bases between. This CDR3 has 16 amino acids. Germline assignment: CDR1 SGHAT and CDR2 FQNNGV. The DNA for the CDR3 is TGTGCCAGCAGCTTAATCACCCGGACAGTTAATGAAAAACTGTTTTTT. This codes for CASSLITRTVNEKLFF.

The rearrangement uses TRBV18 and TRBJ2-7; D gene ambiguous. Germline V gene lookup returns CDR1 KGHSH and CDR2 LQKENI. There are 14 residues in the CDR3. Trimming stripped 3 bases from V and 0 bases from J, with 9 bases between. CDR3 coding DNA: TGTGCCAGCTCACCCTCACAGAGCTCCTACGAGCAGTACTTC. This encodes CASSPSQSSYEQYF.

This clone came up once. The chain carries TRBV4-2 and TRBJ1-6; TRBD1 is a possible D gene (5 bases). The CDR3 is made up of 15 amino acids. V was shortened by 0 bases and J by 5 bases, with 8 bases between the two germline ends. CDR1 is LGHNA and CDR2 is YNFKEQ in the germline V gene. The CDR3 loop is CASSQETENNSPLHF. As DNA, the CDR3 is TGTGCCAGCAGCCAAGAGACAGAAAATAATTCACCCCTCCACTTT.